This T cell receptor beta chain emerged from a study of vaccination effects on CD4 cells after COVID-19. Profiled with immunoSEQ multiplex PCR; TCRdb holds only in-frame clones, not every one. Of tens of thousands of clones listed, 55% to 75% were seen once; the top ten hold roughly 23%. A word on this clone: Antigen: not known.

Germline CDR1 SGHVS, CDR2 FQNEAQ. This CDR3 has 15 residues. V lost 5 bases and J 0 bases, leaving 8 bases between the germline ends. Investigators separated out CD4+ T cells once around 11 days of culture had passed. PCR showed that the person got SARS-CoV-2 infection at some point between March and December 2020. The sequences come from CD4+ T cells from PBMCs cultured without peptide, collected before COVID-19 vaccination. The rearrangement uses TRBV7-8 and TRBJ2-6; D not certain. This TCR was recovered from a human donor who had a prior SARS-CoV-2 infection. As DNA, the CDR3 is TGTGCCAGCAGCCCGCAGATCTCTGGGGCCAACGTCCTGACTTTC. The encoded protein is CASSPQISGANVLTF. The whole variable domain, remainder taken from reference TRBV7-8 and TRBJ2-6, is GAGVSQSPRYKVAKRGQDVALRCDPISGHVSLFWYQQALGQGPEFLTYFQNEAQLDKSGLPSDRFFAERPEGSVSTLKIQRTQQEDSAVYLCASSPQISGANVLTFGAGSRLTVL.